The T cell receptor beta chain under discussion was sequenced for a study of T cells in Graves' hyperthyroidism and ophthalmopathy. Findings and caveats of the study: The blood repertoire included most of the expanded thyroid clonotypes above 0.001.

Over 8 ml fresh peripheral blood yielded the PBMCs. This clonotype occurred many times. Its antigen is undetermined. Amplification targeted TCR beta CDR3 regions from RNA transcripts. First-round RT-PCR with HTBI primers amplified the TCR CDR3 region. In TCRdb, the multiplex PCR reads were re-called with MiXCR into one record per CDR3 protein. The table lists about half a million distinct CDR3 sequences, roughly a quarter of them singletons. The TCR was taken from a woman aged 30 to 39 with Graves' ophthalmopathy. The source material was blood.

CDR3 coding DNA: TGTGCCAGCAGCCAATTCAGGGGAGGCACCTACGAGCAGTACTTC. It encodes CASSQFRGGTYEQYF. The V and J genes are TRBV7-8 and TRBJ2-7; TRBD1 or TRBD2 may be the D gene (6 bases each). The CDR3 totals 15 residues. V was clipped by 5 bases and J by 2 bases, with 16 bases between them. Germline V gene data show CDR1 as SGHVS and CDR2 as FQNEAQ.